A single sample is the source of the 7 T cell receptor beta chains below, sequenced in a study of blood T cell repertoires in COVID-19. Method: immunoSEQ multiplex PCR; TCRdb's copy keeps in-frame clones and lacks some. The repertoire includes 150,000 or so clones, 87% of them detected once, and 4% sits in the top ten. Material for sequencing was PBMCs or T cells enriched from blood (not recorded which). All receptors derive from a woman in her forties who had been exposed to COVID-19.

V and J are TRBV4-1 and TRBJ2-1; 10 nucleotides match TRBD2. The CDR3 spans 15 residues. The junction had 12 bases not matched to a gene; V was cut back by 1 base and J by 15 bases. Germline V lookup: CDR1 MGHRA, CDR2 YSYEKL. The CDR3 sequence is CASSQAGLAPPPRFF. The CDR3 DNA sequence: TGCGCCAGCAGCCAAGCGGGACTAGCGCCGCCTCCCCGGTTCTTC.

This sequence joins TRBV11-1 and TRBJ1-1, with 7 bases lining up with TRBD1. Trimming took 4 bases from V and 2 from J; bases not matched to a gene: 7. This CDR3 has 15 residues. Germline CDR1 is SGHAT and CDR2 is FQDESV (reference sequence). The CDR3 DNA is TGTGCCAGCAGCTCACCGGGACAGATCAACACTGAAGCTTTCTTT. Translation: CASSSPGQINTEAFF.

V is TRBV27 and J is TRBJ1-2, with D maybe TRBD1 (6 bases). V lost 3 bases, J lost 4 bases, and 18 bases lay in between. In germline, CDR1 is MNHEY, CDR2 SMNVEV (reference sequence). This CDR3 contains 16 residues. The CDR3 DNA follows: TGTGCCAGCAGTTTGTTAGCGGGGGGGGCGGGCTATGGCTACACCTTC. This encodes CASSLLAGGAGYGYTF.

The chain uses TRBV19 and TRBJ2-1, with 11 nucleotides matching TRBD2. The CDR3 runs 16 residues. The V gene end was trimmed by 1 base and the J gene end by 8 bases; junction bases not matched to a gene: 7. Per germline, CDR1 LNHDA and CDR2 SQIVND (reference sequence). CDR3: CASSIGASGGWHEQFF. Here the CDR3 DNA reads TGTGCCAGTAGTATAGGGGCTAGCGGGGGGTGGCATGAGCAGTTCTTC.

The V call is TRBV28, the J call TRBJ1-2; 10 positions match TRBD1. The CDR3 is 13 residues long. Germline CDR1 MDHEN, CDR2 SYDVKM. V gave up 5 bases and J gave up 7 bases; unmatched junction bases: 4. DNA for the CDR3: TGTGCCAGCAGTAGGGGACAGGGGAGTGGCTACACCTTC. Residues: CASSRGQGSGYTF.

The sample holds a few counts of this clone. The V and J genes are TRBV6-7 and TRBJ2-1, with 13 bases fitting TRBD2. TRBV6-7 belongs to the ORF category, with a function that is uncertain. The CDR3 extends over 20 amino acids. J gave up 0 bases and V 2 bases, and 10 bases lay outside the gene matches. CDR3 amino acids: CASSYGGTSGTQSSYNEQFF. The DNA of the CDR3 is TGTGCCAGCAGTTACGGGGGGACTAGCGGGACCCAGAGCTCCTACAATGAGCAGTTCTTC.

This clone was seen a few times. The rearrangement joins TRBV24-1 to TRBJ2-7; possibly TRBD2 for D (5 bases). The V end lost 1 base, the J end lost 3 bases, and 12 bases lay between the germline ends. The length of the CDR3 is 15 residues. Germline-derived CDR1 and CDR2 are KGHDR and SFDVKD. The CDR3 protein is CATSDFSRVSYEQYF. The DNA of the CDR3 is TGTGCCACCAGTGATTTCTCGCGGGTTAGCTACGAGCAGTACTTC.